This entry lists 14 T cell receptor beta chains sequenced from one sample in a study of beta chain features in type 1 diabetes. Sequencing targeted expressed TCRB transcripts, as all isolated RNA had been reverse transcribed. Profiling relied on immunoSEQ multiplex PCR, and the TCRdb table lists in-frame clones only, not all of them. The sample shows around 150,000 clones, about 7.3% of them seen only once. The sample was central memory CD4+ T cells from blood. Every receptor here comes from a man aged 18 to 29 in good health.

This clone was seen more than once but under ten times. The rearrangement uses TRBV9 and TRBJ2-1, with D tentatively TRBD2 (6 bases). The CDR3 sequence is 13 residues long. From germline, CDR1 is SGDLS and CDR2 YYNGEE. With 3 bases removed from V and 9 bases from J, the gap between germline ends came to 13 bases. DNA for the CDR3: TGTGCCAGCAGCGGGCGACTAGTGGCTGAGCAGTTCTTC. It specifies CASSGRLVAEQFF.

The table lists this clone with a few counts. The genes are TRBV5-4 and TRBJ2-1, with TRBD2 as a possible D gene (5 bases). CDR1 and CDR2 from the germline V gene are SGHNT and YYREEE (reference sequence). V lost 0 bases and J 12 bases, leaving 13 bases between the germline ends. The CDR3 loop spans 13 amino acids. The CDR3 bases are TGTGCCAGCAGCTTGGCCTGGGGAGTCGGGCAGTTCTTC. Amino acid sequence: CASSLAWGVGQFF.

In this sample, this clone turned up many times. The V and J genes are TRBV7-3 and TRBJ2-1, with D maybe TRBD2 (6 bases). CDR1 is SGHTA and CDR2 is FQGTGA in the germline V gene. The CDR3 totals 16 residues. Trimming shortened V by 4 bases and J by 3 bases, and 16 bases separated the two germline ends. The CDR3, as DNA: TGTGCCAGCAGCTCCCGGACGGGAGCGAACTACAATGAGCAGTTCTTC. This encodes CASSSRTGANYNEQFF.

A few counts support this clone. V usage is TRBV28 and J usage is TRBJ1-1, with D perhaps TRBD1 (5 bases). Trimming stripped 3 bases from V and 8 bases from J, with 7 bases between. Germline CDR1 and CDR2: MDHEN and SYDVKM. The CDR3 consists of 11 residues. The CDR3 nucleotides read TGTGCCAGCAGTTTGGGGCGGGAAGCTTTCTTT. Residues: CASSLGREAFF.

This clone was counted a few times. The chain employs TRBV7-3 and TRBJ2-1, with a tentative D call TRBD2 (6 bases). The CDR3 covers 12 residues. Between the trimmed V and J ends, which lost 8 bases and 10 bases, there was a span of 15 bases. Germline CDR1 reads SGHTA; CDR2 reads FQGTGA. The DNA for the CDR3 is TGTGCCAGCGGCACGGGAGCTGTGGAGCAGTTCTTC. Protein product: CASGTGAVEQFF.

This clone showed up just a few times. The chain links TRBV5-4 to TRBJ2-7; D remains unclear. The CDR3 runs to 12 residues. Germline CDR1 is SGHNT and CDR2 is YYREEE (reference sequence). Between the trimmed V and J ends, which lost 0 bases and 7 bases, there was a span of 8 bases. CDR3 sequence reads: CASSLERWEQYF. As DNA, the CDR3 is TGTGCCAGCAGCTTGGAGCGTTGGGAGCAGTACTTC. The full variable domain, rest sourced from reference TRBV5-4 and TRBJ2-7, is ETGVTQSPTHLIKTRGQQVTLRCSSQSGHNTVSWYQQALGQGPQFIFQYYREEENGRGNFPPRFSGLQFPNYSSELNVNALELDDSALYLCASSLERWEQYFGPGTRLTVT.

V usage is TRBV7-6 and J usage is TRBJ1-1; 7 bases are shared with TRBD1. Germline CDR1 reads SGHVS; CDR2 reads FNYEAQ. The CDR3 is made up of 16 amino acids. V shed 5 bases, J shed 0 bases, and the junction held 9 bases outside the gene matches. In DNA, the CDR3 is TGTGCCAGCAGCCGTTTACAACAGGGGATGAACACTGAAGCTTTCTTT. It translates to CASSRLQQGMNTEAFF.

This clone was counted ten times or more. The chain joins TRBV7-2 to TRBJ2-1; D gene uncertain. The CDR3 totals 13 residues. Germline values: CDR1 SGHTA, CDR2 FQGNSA. V was trimmed by 2 bases and J by 7 bases, leaving 9 bases between them. For the CDR3, the DNA is TGTGCCAGCAGCTTAAACGGAGTAAATGAGCAGTTCTTC. Protein: CASSLNGVNEQFF.

The chain uses TRBV5-4 and TRBJ1-6; 7 nucleotides match TRBD1. Germline V lookup: CDR1 SGHNT, CDR2 YYREEE (reference sequence). Trimming cost V 0 bases and J 8 bases; bases outside gene matches: 11. The CDR3 has 17 amino acids. CDR3 in DNA: TGTGCCAGCAGCTTGGGGAGACCGACAGGGCTCGATTCACCCCTCCACTTT. It specifies CASSLGRPTGLDSPLHF.

The chain has TRBV12-5 and TRBJ2-2; no clear D. Trimming left V 4 bases short and J 6 bases short, with 9 bases between. The CDR3 spans 13 residues. Germline-derived CDR1 and CDR2 are LGHNT and FRNRAP. CDR3 sequence (DNA): TGTGCTAGTGGTTATAACGTAGCCGGGGAGCTGTTTTTT. It yields the protein CASGYNVAGELFF. The variable domain in full, with the rest retrieved from reference TRBV12-5 and TRBJ2-2, is DARVTQTPRHKVTEMGQEVTMRCQPILGHNTVFWYRQTMMQGLELLAYFRNRAPLDDSGMPKDRFSAEMPDATLATLKIQPSEPRDSAVYFCASGYNVAGELFFGEGSRLTVL.

There are a few counts of this clone. The chain combines TRBV7-2 with TRBJ2-7; D gene unclear. This CDR3 spans 14 amino acids. Trimming took off 1 base at V and 6 bases at J, with 13 bases between the two ends. The V gene's germline CDR1 is SGHTA and CDR2 FQGNSA. CDR3 in amino acids: CASSLESRVREQYF. Here the CDR3 DNA reads TGTGCCAGCAGCTTAGAGTCCCGGGTCCGCGAGCAGTACTTC.

This clone was seen ten or more times. The chain has TRBV10-3 and TRBJ2-1, with TRBD2 matching 7 bases. This CDR3 region has 14 residues. Germline V gene lookup returns CDR1 ENHRY and CDR2 SYGVKD. V lost 6 bases to trimming and J lost 4 bases; unmatched junction nucleotides: 6. The CDR3 protein is CAIRAGGSYNEQFF. The CDR3 DNA is TGTGCCATCAGGGCTGGCGGGAGTTACAATGAGCAGTTCTTC.

The rearrangement joins TRBV7-6 to TRBJ2-1; TRBD2 agrees at 7 bases. The germline gives CDR1 SGHVS, CDR2 FNYEAQ. This CDR3 has 15 residues. J lost 1 base, V lost 5 bases, and 5 bases had no gene match. CDR3 DNA sequence: TGTGCCAGCAGCGAGACAGCGGGATCCTACAATGAGCAGTTCTTC. This codes for CASSETAGSYNEQFF.

This clone turned up a few times. The rearrangement joins TRBV7-9 to TRBJ1-5; D might be TRBD1 (5 bases). Germline CDR1 reads SEHNR; CDR2 reads FQNEAQ (reference sequence). This CDR3 contains 15 residues. V dropped 0 bases and J dropped 2 bases, with 8 bases sitting between them. CDR3 in amino acids: CASSLASGRNQPQHF. The DNA of the CDR3 is TGTGCCAGCAGCTTAGCGTCAGGGCGCAATCAGCCCCAGCATTTT.